This T cell receptor beta chain is drawn from a study of cytomegalovirus exposure and HLA in healthy donors. The study's findings and limits: Exclusion as indistinguishable affected some V segments, including TRBV6-2 and TRBV6-3. One cluster of highly shared sequence variants probably arose as a sequencing artifact. A previous analysis found most TCR beta V segments productive roughly 87% or roughly 30% of the time. TCR beta chains numbering more than 150 were designated cytomegalovirus-associated.

The PCR had 60 Vbeta and 13 Jbeta primers. Sequenced by immunoSEQ multiplex PCR; TCRdb stores in-frame clones only, minus some. The sample has about 170,000 clones; over 80% are singletons. As to this clone: The antigen remains unidentified.

The V gene end was trimmed by 3 bases and the J gene end by 4 bases; junction bases not matched to a gene: 5. Germline V gene lookup returns CDR1 LGHNT and CDR2 FRNRAP. The CDR3 has 15 amino acids. This sequence joins TRBV12-5 and TRBJ2-1; 8 nucleotides line up with TRBD2. Material for sequencing was PBMCs. This TCR derives from a male donor in good health and CMV-seronegative. For the CDR3, the DNA is TGTGCTAGTGGTTTAGGGACTAGTAGTTACAATGAGCAGTTCTTC. Translating gives CASGLGTSSYNEQFF.